Presented here are 31 T cell receptor beta chains from one specimen sequenced in a study of a mutant IDH1 vaccine in newly diagnosed glioma. Data came from immunoSEQ multiplex PCR; TCRdb stores just in-frame clones and leaves some out. Of 50,000 or so clones in the sample, more than 80% were seen once. Time point indicated: baseline, week 1 (first vaccination visit). Treatment reported: pre-vaccination baseline after standard-of-care therapy. Specimen: PBMCs, collected from a glioma patient treated with radiotherapy, temozolomide or both. These receptors were collected from a man aged 18 to 35 with glioma.

As DNA, the CDR3 is TGTGCCAGCAGTTATGGGACCGCGAGGGGAGAGACCCAGTACTTC. Its translation is CASSYGTARGETQYF. The chain carries TRBV6-5 and TRBJ2-5; tentatively, D is TRBD1 or TRBD2 (5 bases each). Trimming stripped 3 bases from V and 4 bases from J, with 15 bases between. Germline V gene sequence: CDR1 MNHEY, CDR2 SVGAGI. This CDR3 is built from 15 residues.

The chain employs TRBV11-3 and TRBJ1-1; D ambiguous. This CDR3 is 12 amino acids long. V dropped 8 bases and J dropped 2 bases, with 9 bases sitting between them. Germline CDR1 is SGHNT and CDR2 is YENEEA. DNA of the CDR3: TGTGCCAGCGCGGGAAGAAACACTGAAGCTTTCTTT. Its translation: CASAGRNTEAFF. The full variable domain, its missing parts supplied by reference TRBV11-3 and TRBJ1-1, is EAGVVQSPRYKIIEKKQPVAFWCNPISGHNTLYWYLQNLGQGPELLIRYENEEAVDDSQLPKDRFSAERLKGVDSTLKIQPAELGDSAVYLCASAGRNTEAFFGQGTRLTVV.

The chain joins TRBV2 to TRBJ1-2, with 8 bases identical to TRBD1. With V trimmed by 3 bases and J by 2 bases, 2 bases remained unmatched. The CDR3 sequence is 14 residues long. Germline CDR1 SNHLY, CDR2 FYNNEI. CDR3 DNA: TGTGCCAGCAGTGACAGGGGGCGAAACTATGGCTACACCTTC. Translated, it gives CASSDRGRNYGYTF.

The rearrangement joins TRBV5-1 to TRBJ1-2, with no clear D. The CDR3 consists of 14 residues. The V gene's germline CDR1 is SGHRS and CDR2 YFSETQ. V lost 0 bases and J 3 bases, leaving 9 bases between the germline ends. In DNA form, the CDR3 reads TGCGCCAGCAGCTTGGGTCAGAGCTACTATGGCTACACCTTC. This gives the protein CASSLGQSYYGYTF.

The rearrangement joins TRBV15 to TRBJ2-5; D not certain. Trimming pared 8 bases from V and 5 bases from J, leaving 9 bases between. Germline-derived CDR1 and CDR2 are LNHNV and YYDKDF (reference sequence). The CDR3 contains 11 residues. CDR3 DNA: TGTGCCACCGGTGGATGGGAGACCCAGTACTTC. Translation gives CATGGWETQYF.

This clone is a singleton in its sample. The gene calls are TRBV30 and TRBJ1-4, with D perhaps matching TRBD1 (5 bases). Trimming took 5 bases from V and 8 from J, leaving 15 bases between them. In germline, CDR1 is GTSNPN, CDR2 SVGIG (reference sequence). This CDR3 has 13 residues. Here the CDR3 DNA reads TGTGCCTGGGGGACCCCCGGGAGGGAAAAACTGTTTTTT. It codes for CAWGTPGREKLFF.

The CDR3 sequence: CASSLGTLQPQHF. As DNA, the CDR3 is TGCGCCAGCAGCTTGGGGACACTCCAGCCCCAGCATTTT. This chain links TRBV5-1 with TRBJ1-5, with a possible D match to TRBD1 (5 bases). Trimming removed 0 bases from V and 7 bases from J, with 8 bases in between. The CDR3 extends over 13 amino acids. The germline CDR1 and CDR2 sequences are SGHRS and YFSETQ.

This chain links TRBV28 with TRBJ1-2; the D gene is possibly TRBD1 (5 bases). Trimming removed 6 bases at V and 7 bases at J, with 18 bases between. CDR3 length: 14 amino acids. In germline, CDR1 is MDHEN, CDR2 SYDVKM. Here the CDR3 DNA reads TGTGCCAGCAGCCCTTCTTGGGGGAGTGGTGGCTACACCTTC. As protein: CASSPSWGSGGYTF.

This chain connects TRBV7-9 to TRBJ2-5; D may be TRBD2 (6 bases). V lost 7 bases to trimming and J lost 5 bases, with 20 bases between them. This CDR3 is 15 amino acids long. The V gene's germline CDR1 is SEHNR and CDR2 FQNEAQ (reference sequence). The CDR3 DNA reads as TGTGCCAGCACCCCAGTGCCCTCCGGAGGGGAGACCCAGTACTTC. Protein: CASTPVPSGGETQYF.

This clone was picked up a small number of times. The rearrangement joins TRBV4-1 to TRBJ1-2; tentatively, D is TRBD1 (5 bases). There are 14 residues in the CDR3. Between the trimmed V and J ends, which lost 4 bases and 8 bases, there was a span of 17 bases. Looked up from germline, CDR1 is MGHRA and CDR2 is YSYEKL. The CDR3 spells CASSRGGRKEGYTF. DNA for the CDR3: TGCGCCAGCAGCCGCGGGGGTCGGAAGGAGGGCTACACCTTC.

This clone was detected once. This chain joins TRBV5-1 and TRBJ2-2, with TRBD1 identical over 8 bases. With V trimmed by 4 bases and J by 6 bases, 11 bases remained unmatched. Germline lookup yields CDR1 SGHRS and CDR2 YFSETQ. This CDR3 region has 16 residues. The CDR3 region has the DNA TGCGCCAGCAGCCCCGGACAGGGCGGTGTCCCCGGGGAGCTGTTTTTT. Residues: CASSPGQGGVPGELFF. Full variable domain (remainder filled in from reference TRBV5-1 and TRBJ2-2): KAGVTQTPRYLIKTRGQQVTLSCSPISGHRSVSWYQQTPGQGLQFLFEYFSETQRNKGNFPGRFSGRQFSNSRSEMNVSTLELGDSALYLCASSPGQGGVPGELFFGEGSRLTVL.

The chain links TRBV15 to TRBJ1-5; D uncertain. The CDR3 covers 14 residues. Germline lookup yields CDR1 LNHNV and CDR2 YYDKDF (reference sequence). V lost 1 base and J 7 bases, leaving 11 bases between the germline ends. The CDR3 bases are TGTGCCACCAGCAGAGTCCGGTGGGAACAGCCCCAGCATTTT. This translates into CATSRVRWEQPQHF.

This clone has just a few counts. The chain uses TRBV6-5 and TRBJ1-2; D unclear. V was trimmed by 0 bases and J by 0 bases, leaving 5 bases between them. This CDR3 spans 14 amino acids. Germline CDR1 and CDR2: MNHEY and SVGAGI. CDR3 sequence (DNA): TGTGCCAGCAGTTACTCGGGGTCTAACTATGGCTACACCTTC. The encoded protein is CASSYSGSNYGYTF.

The chain combines TRBV4-2 with TRBJ1-1, with no clear D. Per the germline V gene, CDR1 is LGHNA and CDR2 is YNFKEQ. CDR3 size: 13 residues. Between the trimmed V and J ends, which lost 2 bases and 4 bases, there was a span of 8 bases. DNA of the CDR3: TGTGCCAGCAGCCAAACGACGCCCACTGAAGCTTTCTTT. Protein: CASSQTTPTEAFF.

The V gene is TRBV6-5, the J gene TRBJ1-3; the match to TRBD1 covers 9 bases. Germline V gives CDR1 MNHEY, CDR2 SVGAGI. V lost 0 bases, J lost 1 base, and 1 base stayed unmatched. The CDR3 contains 16 residues. The CDR3, as DNA: TGTGCCAGCAGTTACTCGGGACAGGGTTCTGGAAACACCATATATTTT. Residues: CASSYSGQGSGNTIYF.

V usage is TRBV10-3 and J usage is TRBJ2-3; no reliable D call. The V gene's germline CDR1 is ENHRY and CDR2 SYGVKD. The CDR3 is 16 residues long. V was trimmed by 2 bases and J by 4 bases, leaving 16 bases between them. DNA of the CDR3: TGTGCCATCAGTGAGCGAATAGCTCTAAGGGCAGATACGCAGTATTTT. Translation gives CAISERIALRADTQYF.

The chain recombines TRBV7-9 with TRBJ1-2, with 10 bases identical to TRBD1. The V and J ends lost 6 bases and 8 bases, in that order; junction bases with no gene match: 18. Germline V gene sequence: CDR1 SEHNR, CDR2 FQNEAQ (reference sequence). CDR3 length equals 17 residues. The CDR3 nucleotides read TGTGCCAGCAGTTCCCAGGGGACAGGGGACGCCTTGAAGGGCTACACCTTC. Protein product: CASSSQGTGDALKGYTF.

This chain links TRBV12-5 with TRBJ1-2; maybe TRBD1 (6 bases). The length of the CDR3 is 17 residues. Germline-derived CDR1 and CDR2 are LGHNT and FRNRAP. Trimming removed 3 bases at V and 4 bases at J, with 21 bases between. As DNA, the CDR3 is TGTGCTAGTGGTTTATTTCCAGGGGCGATTCCCCCCTATGGCTACACCTTC. It encodes CASGLFPGAIPPYGYTF.

The J gene is TRBJ1-2, the V gene TRBV7-9; TRBD1 might be the D (6 bases). V was trimmed by 3 bases and J by 3 bases, leaving 11 bases between them. This CDR3 contains 14 residues. Germline-derived CDR1 and CDR2 are SEHNR and FQNEAQ (reference sequence). This CDR3 reads CASSFISGDYGYTF. The DNA of the CDR3 is TGTGCCAGCAGCTTTATCTCAGGGGACTATGGCTACACCTTC. The full variable domain, with the rest looked up from reference TRBV7-9 and TRBJ1-2, is DTGVSQNPRHKITKRGQNVTFRCDPISEHNRLYWYRQTLGQGPEFLTYFQNEAQLEKSRLLSDRFSAERPKGSFSTLEIQRTEQGDSAMYLCASSFISGDYGYTFGSGTRLTVV.

The chain recombines TRBV30 with TRBJ1-3; no reliable D call. This CDR3 is 16 amino acids long. Trimming stripped 0 bases from V and 4 bases from J, with 16 bases between. Looked up from germline, CDR1 is GTSNPN and CDR2 is SVGIG (reference sequence). CDR3 nucleotides: TGTGCCTGGAGTGTTTTTGCGCGCGTGGTGGGAAACACCATATATTTT. Its protein is CAWSVFARVVGNTIYF.

This chain's CDR3 is CASSLVPSGYQPQHF. In nucleotides, the CDR3 is TGTGCCAGCAGCTTAGTCCCGTCAGGGTACCAGCCCCAGCATTTT. The V and J genes are TRBV7-2 and TRBJ1-5; a weak D match, TRBD1 (5 bases). The germline CDR1 and CDR2 sequences are SGHTA and FQGNSA. Trimming left V 1 base short and J 7 bases short, with 14 bases between. The CDR3 extends over 15 amino acids.

This clone was seen once. The chain employs TRBV4-2 and TRBJ1-1; D is ambiguous. Germline loops: CDR1 LGHNA, CDR2 YNFKEQ. V dropped 4 bases and J dropped 1 base, with 16 bases sitting between them. The CDR3 contains 16 residues. The CDR3 sequence is CASSLSALSQNTEAFF. The CDR3 DNA reads as TGTGCCAGCAGCCTTTCAGCTCTCTCACAGAACACTGAAGCTTTCTTT.

V gene TRBV30 combines with J gene TRBJ2-7; a possible D gene is TRBD2 (6 bases). Germline loops: CDR1 GTSNPN, CDR2 SVGIG (reference sequence). V lost 5 bases and J lost 2, with 10 bases in between. This CDR3 has 12 amino acids. CDR3 loop: CAWGSGAYEQYF. CDR3 nucleotide sequence: TGTGCCTGGGGCTCGGGGGCCTACGAGCAGTACTTC. The full variable domain, with the rest looked up from reference TRBV30 and TRBJ2-7, is SQTIHQWPATLVQPVGSPLSLECTVEGTSNPNLYWYRQAAGRGLQLLFYSVGIGQISSEVPQNLSASRPQDRQFILSSKKLLLSDSGFYLCAWGSGAYEQYFGPGTRLTVT.

V usage is TRBV10-3 and J usage is TRBJ1-1; 7 bases are a match to TRBD1. This CDR3 comprises 13 residues. J lost 3 bases, V lost 6 bases, and 4 bases had no gene match. The V gene's germline CDR1 is ENHRY and CDR2 SYGVKD. As DNA, the CDR3 is TGTGCCATCAGGGGAACAGGGGACACTGAAGCTTTCTTT. This sequence encodes CAIRGTGDTEAFF.

The genes are TRBV6-6 and TRBJ2-7; D might be TRBD1 or TRBD2, each matching 6 bases. Between the trimmed V and J ends, which lost 5 bases and 2 bases, there was a span of 13 bases. Per germline, CDR1 MNHNY and CDR2 SVGAGI (reference sequence). The CDR3 length is 14 residues. In DNA form, the CDR3 reads TGTGCCAGCAGTGGGGGGCAGGGGACCTACGAGCAGTACTTC. Its protein is CASSGGQGTYEQYF.

This clone was seen only a few times. This sequence joins TRBV19 and TRBJ1-5; D is ambiguous. CDR3 length equals 14 residues. CDR1 is LNHDA, CDR2 SQIVND, per germline (reference sequence). The V and J ends lost 3 bases and 7 bases respectively, with 13 bases between them. The CDR3 DNA follows: TGTGCCAGTAGTATTAGTAGGGATGGCCAGCCCCAGCATTTT. As protein: CASSISRDGQPQHF.

The chain has TRBV27 and TRBJ1-4; weak D call: TRBD1 (5 bases). The germline gives CDR1 MNHEY, CDR2 SMNVEV (reference sequence). The CDR3 extends over 16 amino acids. V lost 5 bases and J 7 bases, leaving 20 bases between the germline ends. Here the CDR3 DNA reads TGTGCCAGCAGTGGCCGAGTTTCCAGGGACGGTGAAAAACTGTTTTTT. This encodes CASSGRVSRDGEKLFF.

This clone occurred once. V is TRBV2 and J is TRBJ1-5; no definite D call. The CDR3 consists of 15 residues. V shed 8 bases and J shed 0 bases, with 14 bases lying between them. CDR1 and CDR2 (germline): SNHLY, FYNNEI. The CDR3 reads CASARTGGSNQPQHF. Written as DNA, the CDR3 is TGTGCCAGCGCAAGAACTGGTGGTAGCAATCAGCCCCAGCATTTT.

This clone was counted only a few times. The chain joins TRBV29-1 to TRBJ2-7; maybe TRBD1 (6 bases). The length of the CDR3 is 13 residues. Between the trimmed V and J ends, which lost 1 base and 5 bases, there was a span of 12 bases. The germline gives CDR1 SQVTM, CDR2 ANQGSEA. The CDR3 DNA sequence: TGCAGCGTTGAAGTGGACAGTGCCAACGAGCAGTACTTC. Translating it yields CSVEVDSANEQYF.

The chain employs TRBV7-9 and TRBJ1-1; 9 positions agree with TRBD1. V trimming: 5 bases; J trimming: 6 bases; junction bases outside the gene matches: 10. From germline, CDR1 is SEHNR and CDR2 FQNEAQ (reference sequence). This CDR3 spans 15 amino acids. CDR3 protein: CASSPPDRGGAEAFF. The CDR3 coding sequence is TGTGCCAGCAGCCCACCGGACAGGGGCGGGGCTGAAGCTTTCTTT.

The chain has TRBV4-3 and TRBJ2-1, with 9 nucleotides matching TRBD2. Losses at the gene ends were 0 bases for V and 8 bases for J; bases not matched to a gene: 11. The CDR3 is 17 amino acids. Germline values: CDR1 LGHNA, CDR2 YSLEER. Written as DNA, the CDR3 is TGCGCCAGCAGCCAAGATCAGGCTAGCGGGGCCTATGATGAGCAGTTCTTC. Encoded protein: CASSQDQASGAYDEQFF.